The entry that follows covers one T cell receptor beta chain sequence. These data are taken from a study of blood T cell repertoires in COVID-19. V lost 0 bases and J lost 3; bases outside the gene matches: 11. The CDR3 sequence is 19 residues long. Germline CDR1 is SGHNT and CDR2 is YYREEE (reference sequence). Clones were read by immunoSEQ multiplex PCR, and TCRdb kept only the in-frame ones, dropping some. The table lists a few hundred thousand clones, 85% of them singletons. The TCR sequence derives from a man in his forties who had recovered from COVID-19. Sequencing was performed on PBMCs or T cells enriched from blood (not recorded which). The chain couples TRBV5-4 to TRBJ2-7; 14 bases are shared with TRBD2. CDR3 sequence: CASSLGLHTGLAGVYEQYF. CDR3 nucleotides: TGTGCCAGCAGCTTGGGGTTGCACACGGGACTAGCGGGAGTCTACGAGCAGTACTTC.